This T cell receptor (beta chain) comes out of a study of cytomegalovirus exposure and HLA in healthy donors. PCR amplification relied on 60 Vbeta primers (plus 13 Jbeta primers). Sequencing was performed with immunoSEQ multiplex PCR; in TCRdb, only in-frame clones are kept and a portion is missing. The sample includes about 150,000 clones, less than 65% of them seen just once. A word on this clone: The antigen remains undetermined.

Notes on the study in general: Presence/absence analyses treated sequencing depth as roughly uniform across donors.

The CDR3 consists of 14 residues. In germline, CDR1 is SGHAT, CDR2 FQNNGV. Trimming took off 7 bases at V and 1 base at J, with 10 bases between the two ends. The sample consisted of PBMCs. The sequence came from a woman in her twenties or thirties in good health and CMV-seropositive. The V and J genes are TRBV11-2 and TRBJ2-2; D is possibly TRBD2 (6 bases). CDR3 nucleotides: TGTGCCAGCATCCCCGGGGGGAACACCGGGGAGCTGTTTTTT. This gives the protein CASIPGGNTGELFF. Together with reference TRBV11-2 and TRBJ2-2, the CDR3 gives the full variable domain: EAGVAQSPRYKIIEKRQSVAFWCNPISGHATLYWYQQILGQGPKLLIQFQNNGVVDDSQLPKDRFSAERLKGVDSTLKIQPAKLEDSAVYLCASIPGGNTGELFFGEGSRLTVL.